A selection of T cell receptor beta chains follows, all from one sample in a study of cytomegalovirus exposure and HLA in healthy donors. Method: immunoSEQ multiplex PCR; TCRdb's copy keeps in-frame clones and lacks some. The top ten hold over 3% of the sample, which has tens of thousands of clones, 78% seen once. Sequenced input: PBMCs. Receptors originate from a middle-aged woman in good health and CMV-seronegative. Each CDR3 is given with its conserved first and last residue. Each record gives: J gene, CDR3 length, clone size, D gene, V gene, CDR3 protein. The D gene is left open where the match is weak. A row's size may be missing; if present it is once, few, many or a size class.

j_call: TRBJ2-3
cdr3_length: 16
clone_size: NA
d_call: NA
v_call: TRBV5-1
cdr3_aa: CASSLRRTASTDTQYF

j_call: TRBJ2-3
cdr3_length: 18
clone_size: NA
d_call: NA
v_call: TRBV11-2
cdr3_aa: CASSLRGPGGPSTDTQYF

j_call: TRBJ2-7
cdr3_length: 14
clone_size: NA
d_call: TRBD1
v_call: TRBV19
cdr3_aa: CASSLTGPSYEQYF

j_call: TRBJ2-7
cdr3_length: 16
clone_size: NA
d_call: NA
v_call: TRBV6-6
cdr3_aa: CASSYSRGQASYEQYF

j_call: TRBJ2-3
cdr3_length: 15
clone_size: NA
d_call: NA
v_call: TRBV2
cdr3_aa: CASRLHHFLADTQYF

j_call: TRBJ2-5
cdr3_length: 16
clone_size: few
d_call: TRBD2
v_call: TRBV5-1
cdr3_aa: CASSLSGKGLSETQYF

j_call: TRBJ1-2
cdr3_length: 15
clone_size: NA
d_call: NA
v_call: TRBV2
cdr3_aa: CASSEFWGLNYGYTF

j_call: TRBJ1-2
cdr3_length: 13
clone_size: NA
d_call: NA
v_call: TRBV30
cdr3_aa: CAWSPGGTYGYTF

j_call: TRBJ2-1
cdr3_length: 15
clone_size: few
d_call: TRBD2
v_call: TRBV2
cdr3_aa: CASSPGLALYNEQFF

j_call: TRBJ2-3
cdr3_length: 17
clone_size: once
d_call: NA
v_call: TRBV6-1
cdr3_aa: CASSEWVRGGRGDTQYF

j_call: TRBJ2-1
cdr3_length: 12
clone_size: NA
d_call: NA
v_call: TRBV11-2
cdr3_aa: CASSFNNHEQFF

j_call: TRBJ2-7
cdr3_length: 14
clone_size: NA
d_call: TRBD2
v_call: TRBV10-2
cdr3_aa: CASSESGGSYEQYF

j_call: TRBJ2-3
cdr3_length: 16
clone_size: NA
d_call: NA
v_call: TRBV28
cdr3_aa: CASSFRGTSSTDTQYF

j_call: TRBJ1-6
cdr3_length: 15
clone_size: NA
d_call: TRBD1
v_call: TRBV15
cdr3_aa: CATSREDRRNSPLHF

j_call: TRBJ1-1
cdr3_length: 16
clone_size: few
d_call: NA
v_call: TRBV27
cdr3_aa: CASSFLTVNSNTEAFF

j_call: TRBJ2-7
cdr3_length: 15
clone_size: NA
d_call: NA
v_call: TRBV5-1
cdr3_aa: CASSLEIRRQDEQYF

j_call: TRBJ1-6
cdr3_length: 14
clone_size: NA
d_call: TRBD1
v_call: TRBV6-1
cdr3_aa: CASRQDRGNSPLHF

j_call: TRBJ2-3
cdr3_length: 15
clone_size: NA
d_call: TRBD2
v_call: TRBV7-9
cdr3_aa: CASSSLAGVTDTQYF

j_call: TRBJ2-3
cdr3_length: 14
clone_size: once
d_call: TRBD1
v_call: TRBV5-1
cdr3_aa: CASSRDRSTDTQYF

j_call: TRBJ2-5
cdr3_length: 15
clone_size: NA
d_call: TRBD2
v_call: TRBV4-3
cdr3_aa: CASSQNAGGSETQYF

j_call: TRBJ2-2
cdr3_length: 19
clone_size: NA
d_call: TRBD2
v_call: TRBV7-8
cdr3_aa: CASSFPGLAGLPNTGELFF

j_call: TRBJ1-4
cdr3_length: 16
clone_size: once
d_call: TRBD1
v_call: TRBV7-2
cdr3_aa: CASSKDRGRSGEKLFF

j_call: TRBJ1-1
cdr3_length: 13
clone_size: NA
d_call: NA
v_call: TRBV28
cdr3_aa: CASRTAIHTEAFF

j_call: TRBJ2-4
cdr3_length: 17
clone_size: NA
d_call: NA
v_call: TRBV7-9
cdr3_aa: CASSPFPAGLAKNIQYF